The sample holds a few counts of the clone carrying this T cell receptor (beta chain). This record belongs to a study of shared T cell receptors in the human thymus. This table comes from immunoSEQ multiplex PCR, and its TCRdb copy is limited to in-frame clones, with some not included. Of approximately 580,000 clones in the sample, approximately 78% are singletons; the top ten hold more than 0.01%. These data also featured in a second study, about human thymus T cells. That study reports: Thymic tissue was derived from resections collected during corrective heart surgery. Apparent skewing of V and J gene usage characterized both thymic and blood repertoires.

Sequencing used thymocytes. The source of this sequence is a boy under two years old with a congenital heart defect.

CDR3 in amino acids: CASSQAHGTSGREANTGELFF. CDR3 coding DNA: TGCGCCAGCAGCCAAGCGCACGGGACTAGCGGGAGGGAGGCGAACACCGGGGAGCTGTTTTTT. The chain couples TRBV4-3 to TRBJ2-2, with TRBD2 identical over 16 bases. J was trimmed by 0 bases and V by 1 base; bases with no gene match: 8. The germline gives CDR1 LGHNA, CDR2 YSLEER. The CDR3 runs 21 residues.